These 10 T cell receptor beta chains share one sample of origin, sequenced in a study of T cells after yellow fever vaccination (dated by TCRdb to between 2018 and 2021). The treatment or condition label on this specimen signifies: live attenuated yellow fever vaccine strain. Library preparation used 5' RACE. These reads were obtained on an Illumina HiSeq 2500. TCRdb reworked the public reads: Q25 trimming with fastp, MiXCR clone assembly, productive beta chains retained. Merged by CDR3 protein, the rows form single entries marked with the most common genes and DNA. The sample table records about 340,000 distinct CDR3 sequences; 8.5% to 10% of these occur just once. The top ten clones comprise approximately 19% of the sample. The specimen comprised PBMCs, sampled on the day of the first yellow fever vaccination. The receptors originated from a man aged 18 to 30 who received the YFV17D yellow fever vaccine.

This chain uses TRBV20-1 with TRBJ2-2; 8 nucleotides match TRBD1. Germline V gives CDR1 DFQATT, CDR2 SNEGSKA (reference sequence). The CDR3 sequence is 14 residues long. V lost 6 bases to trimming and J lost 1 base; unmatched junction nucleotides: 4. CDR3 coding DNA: TGCAGTGCCCTCGGACAGGGGAACACCGGGGAGCTGTTTTTT. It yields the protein CSALGQGNTGELFF.

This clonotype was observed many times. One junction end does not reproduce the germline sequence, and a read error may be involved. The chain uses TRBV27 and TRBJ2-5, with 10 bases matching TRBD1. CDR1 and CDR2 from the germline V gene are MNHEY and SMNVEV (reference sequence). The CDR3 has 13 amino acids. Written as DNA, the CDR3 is TGCGCCAGCCGACAGGGGGCTGGGGAGACCCAGTACTTC. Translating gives CASRQGAGETQYF.

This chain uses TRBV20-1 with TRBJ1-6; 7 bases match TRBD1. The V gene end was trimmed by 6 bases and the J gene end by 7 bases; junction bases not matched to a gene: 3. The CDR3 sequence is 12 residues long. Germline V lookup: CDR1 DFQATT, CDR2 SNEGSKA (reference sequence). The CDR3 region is CSANRGNSPLHF. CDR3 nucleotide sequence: TGCAGTGCAAACAGGGGAAATTCACCCCTCCACTTT.

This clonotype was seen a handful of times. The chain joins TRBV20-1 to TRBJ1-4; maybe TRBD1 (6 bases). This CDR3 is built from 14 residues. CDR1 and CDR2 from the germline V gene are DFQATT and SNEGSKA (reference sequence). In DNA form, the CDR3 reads TGCAGCCTTCAAGCGACAGGAACTAATGAAAAACTGTTTTTT. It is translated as CSLQATGTNEKLFF.

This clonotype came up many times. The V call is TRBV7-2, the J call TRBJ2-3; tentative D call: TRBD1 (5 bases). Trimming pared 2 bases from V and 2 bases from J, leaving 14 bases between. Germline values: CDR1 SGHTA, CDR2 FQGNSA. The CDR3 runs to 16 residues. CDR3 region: CASSLSGRQHTDTQYF. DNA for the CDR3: TGTGCCAGCAGCTTAAGTGGTAGACAGCACACAGATACGCAGTATTTT.

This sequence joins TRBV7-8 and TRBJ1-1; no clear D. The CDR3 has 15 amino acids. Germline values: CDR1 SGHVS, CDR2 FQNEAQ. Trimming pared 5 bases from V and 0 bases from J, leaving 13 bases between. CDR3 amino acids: CASSPRPSMNTEAFF. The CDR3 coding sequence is TGTGCCAGCAGCCCGAGACCGTCGATGAACACTGAAGCTTTCTTT. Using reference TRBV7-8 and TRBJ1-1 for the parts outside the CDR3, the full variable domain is GAGVSQSPRYKVAKRGQDVALRCDPISGHVSLFWYQQALGQGPEFLTYFQNEAQLDKSGLPSDRFFAERPEGSVSTLKIQRTQQEDSAVYLCASSPRPSMNTEAFFGQGTRLTVV.

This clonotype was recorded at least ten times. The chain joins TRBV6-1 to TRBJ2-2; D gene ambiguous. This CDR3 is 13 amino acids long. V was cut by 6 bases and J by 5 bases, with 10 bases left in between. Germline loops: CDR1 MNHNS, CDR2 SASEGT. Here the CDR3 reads CASSLITTGELFF. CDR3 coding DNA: TGTGCCAGCAGCCTGATTACAACCGGGGAGCTGTTTTTT.

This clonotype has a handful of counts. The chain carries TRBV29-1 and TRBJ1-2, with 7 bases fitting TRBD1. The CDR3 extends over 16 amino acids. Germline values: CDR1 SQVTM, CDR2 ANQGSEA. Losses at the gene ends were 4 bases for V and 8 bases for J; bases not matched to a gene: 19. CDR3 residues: CSVAVGQTNQGGGYTF. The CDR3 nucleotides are TGCAGCGTTGCCGTTGGACAGACAAATCAAGGGGGCGGCTACACCTTC.

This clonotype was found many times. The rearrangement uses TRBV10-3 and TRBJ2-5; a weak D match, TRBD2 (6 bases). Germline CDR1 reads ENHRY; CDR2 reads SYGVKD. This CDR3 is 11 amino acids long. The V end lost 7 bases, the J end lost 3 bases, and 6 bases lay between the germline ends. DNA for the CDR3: TGTGCCATCAAGCGGGAAGAGACCCAGTACTTC. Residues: CAIKREETQYF.

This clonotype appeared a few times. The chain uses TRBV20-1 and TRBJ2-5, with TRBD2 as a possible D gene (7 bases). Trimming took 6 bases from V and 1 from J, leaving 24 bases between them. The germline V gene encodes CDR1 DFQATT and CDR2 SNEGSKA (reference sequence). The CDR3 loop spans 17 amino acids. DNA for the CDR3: TGCAGTGCGCCAGCCCATGGGGGCGGGGGATCCCAAGAGACCCAGTACTTC. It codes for CSAPAHGGGGSQETQYF.